The entry below describes one T cell receptor beta chain. No cognate antigen has been identified for it. The record has no base qualities; no much larger clone is one base away. Receptor libraries were prepared by RT-PCR. Sequenced using an Illumina HiSeq 2500. Using fastp trimming at Q25 and MiXCR clonotype assembly, TCRdb reanalyzed the public sequencing data and kept in-frame beta chains. Rows merge per CDR3 protein into single entries with the most common DNA and genes. Counted in this sample were under 950,000 distinct CDR3 sequences; 21% of them appeared once. Together, the top ten hold roughly a tenth of the sample. The sample is drawn from a study of response to subunit inactivated influenza vaccine (dated by TCRdb to the late 2010s). General notes on the study: To follow how T cells responded to a trivalent subunit inactivated influenza vaccine, the researchers relied on deep quantitative profiling of the T cell receptor repertoire. Overall results and qualifications from the work: It was suggested by the authors that each seasonal influenza vaccination may recruit only a limited number of new T cells.

V is reduced by 4 bases and J by 6 bases, leaving a spacing of 10 bases between them. From its cysteine to its phenylalanine, the CDR3 spans 13 amino acids. This entry keeps only the CDR3 DNA: 39 bases, framed from base 1. In the germline V gene, CDR1 corresponds to SGHDN and CDR2 to FVKESK. Rearrangement joined TRBV14 to TRBJ2-4, with the D gene call left open. The receptor was derived from a man aged 45-65 years who received an inactivated influenza vaccine. Donor details come from another sample of the same person, matched by shared clones. The input for sequencing was PBMCs from blood, taken roughly 5 days after vaccination. The DNA sequence is TGTGCCAGCAGCCGAGTGCCCGCAAACATTCAGTACTTC. Its translation reads: CASSRVPANIQYF.